This paragraph covers one T cell receptor beta chain sequence. Other DNA sequences of this sample code for an identical CDR3. Trimming cost V 0 bases and J 7 bases, with 6 bases left between them. In germline, CDR1 is GTSNPN, CDR2 SVGIG (reference sequence). The CDR3 runs to 11 residues. Produced via immunoSEQ multiplex PCR; TCRdb's table is partial and in-frame only. Of roughly 120,000 clones in the sample, about 80% were seen once. The sample is drawn from a study of blood T cell repertoires in COVID-19. Background on the study: From T cells, B-cell-depleted T cells, or PBMCs came the material, which was cDNA or gDNA.

Sample: peripheral blood. This clonotype originated in a woman aged 80 or over with acute or convalescent COVID-19. The chain links TRBV30 to TRBJ1-2; D perhaps matches TRBD1 (6 bases). The CDR3 DNA follows: TGTGCCTGGAGTGTACAGGGTGGCTACACCTTC. Its protein product is CAWSVQGGYTF.